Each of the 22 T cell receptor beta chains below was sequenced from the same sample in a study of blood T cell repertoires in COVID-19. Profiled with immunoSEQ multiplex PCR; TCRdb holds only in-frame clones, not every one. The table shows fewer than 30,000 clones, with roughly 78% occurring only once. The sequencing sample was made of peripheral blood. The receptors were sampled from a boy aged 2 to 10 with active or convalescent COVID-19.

CDR3 protein: CSASHRFNTEAFF. The CDR3 DNA follows: TGCAGTGCTAGTCACAGGTTTAACACTGAAGCTTTCTTT. The rearrangement links TRBV20-1 to TRBJ1-1, with D maybe TRBD1 (5 bases). Germline V lookup: CDR1 DFQATT, CDR2 SNEGSKA (reference sequence). The length of the CDR3 is 13 residues. Between the trimmed V and J ends, which lost 3 bases and 2 bases, there was a span of 10 bases.

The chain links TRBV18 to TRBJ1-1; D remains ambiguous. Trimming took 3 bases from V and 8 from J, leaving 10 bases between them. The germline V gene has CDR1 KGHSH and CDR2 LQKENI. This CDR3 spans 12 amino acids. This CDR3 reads CASSPREEEAFF. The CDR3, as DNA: TGTGCCAGCTCACCTCGAGAGGAGGAAGCTTTCTTT. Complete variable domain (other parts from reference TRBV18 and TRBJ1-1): NAGVMQNPRHLVRRRGQEARLRCSPMKGHSHVYWYRQLPEEGLKFMVYLQKENIIDESGMPKERFSAEFPKEGPSILRIQQVVRGDSAAYFCASSPREEEAFFGQGTRLTVV.

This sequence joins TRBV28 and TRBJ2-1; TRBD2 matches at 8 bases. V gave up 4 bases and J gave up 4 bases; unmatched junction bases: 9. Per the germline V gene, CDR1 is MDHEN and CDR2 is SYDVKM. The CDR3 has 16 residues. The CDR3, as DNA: TGTGCCAGCAGTTCCCCGGGGGGGACCGGATACAATGAGCAGTTCTTC. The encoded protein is CASSSPGGTGYNEQFF. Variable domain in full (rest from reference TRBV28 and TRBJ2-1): DVKVTQSSRYLVKRTGEKVFLECVQDMDHENMFWYRQDPGLGLRLIYFSYDVKMKEKGDIPEGYSVSREKKERFSLILESASTNQTSMYLCASSSPGGTGYNEQFFGPGTRLTVL.

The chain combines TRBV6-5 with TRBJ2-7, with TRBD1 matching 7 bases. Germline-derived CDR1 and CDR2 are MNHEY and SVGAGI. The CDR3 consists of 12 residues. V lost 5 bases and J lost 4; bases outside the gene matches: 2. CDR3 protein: CASSTDRYEQYV. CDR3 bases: TGTGCCAGCAGTACGGACAGGTACGAGCAGTACGTC.

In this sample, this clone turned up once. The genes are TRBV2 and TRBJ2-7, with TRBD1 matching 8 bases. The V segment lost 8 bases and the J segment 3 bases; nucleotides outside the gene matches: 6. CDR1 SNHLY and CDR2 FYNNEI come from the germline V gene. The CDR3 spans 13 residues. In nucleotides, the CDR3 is TGTGCCAGCCGGCGGGACAGGAGCTACGAGCAGTACTTC. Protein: CASRRDRSYEQYF.

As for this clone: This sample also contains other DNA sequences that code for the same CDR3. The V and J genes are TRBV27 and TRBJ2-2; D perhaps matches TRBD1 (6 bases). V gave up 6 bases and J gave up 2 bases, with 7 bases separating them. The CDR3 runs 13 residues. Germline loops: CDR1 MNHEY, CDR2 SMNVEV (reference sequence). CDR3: CASRGANTGELFF. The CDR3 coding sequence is TGTGCCAGCAGGGGGGCCAACACCGGGGAGCTGTTTTTT.

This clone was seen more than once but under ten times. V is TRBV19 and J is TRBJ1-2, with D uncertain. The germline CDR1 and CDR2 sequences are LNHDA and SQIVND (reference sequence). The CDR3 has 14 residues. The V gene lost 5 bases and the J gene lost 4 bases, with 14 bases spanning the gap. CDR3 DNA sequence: TGTGCCAGTAGTCCCCGGGTCGATTCCTATGGCTACACCTTC. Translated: CASSPRVDSYGYTF.

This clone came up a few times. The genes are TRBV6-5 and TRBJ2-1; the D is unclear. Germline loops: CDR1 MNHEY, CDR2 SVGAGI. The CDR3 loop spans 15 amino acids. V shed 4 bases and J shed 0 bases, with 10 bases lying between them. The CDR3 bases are TGTGCCAGCAGTTTCAGGTTCGACTCCTACAATGAGCAGTTCTTC. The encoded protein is CASSFRFDSYNEQFF.

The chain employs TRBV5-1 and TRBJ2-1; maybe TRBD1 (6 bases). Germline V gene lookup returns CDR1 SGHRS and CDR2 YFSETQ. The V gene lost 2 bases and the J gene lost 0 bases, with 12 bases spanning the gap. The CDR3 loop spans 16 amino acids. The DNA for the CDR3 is TGCGCCAGCAGCTTAGGGGGACAACCCTCCTACAATGAGCAGTTCTTC. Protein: CASSLGGQPSYNEQFF.

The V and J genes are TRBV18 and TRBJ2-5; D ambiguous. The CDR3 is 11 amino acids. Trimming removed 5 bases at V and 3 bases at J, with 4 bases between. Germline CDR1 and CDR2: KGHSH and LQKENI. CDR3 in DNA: TGTGCCAGCTCATCCGAAGAGACCCAGTACTTC. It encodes CASSSEETQYF.

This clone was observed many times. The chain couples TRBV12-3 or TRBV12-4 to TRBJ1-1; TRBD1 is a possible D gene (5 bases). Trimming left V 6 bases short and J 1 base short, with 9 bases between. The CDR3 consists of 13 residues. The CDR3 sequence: CASRSTGNTEAFF. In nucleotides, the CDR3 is TGTGCCAGCAGATCTACAGGGAACACTGAAGCTTTCTTT.

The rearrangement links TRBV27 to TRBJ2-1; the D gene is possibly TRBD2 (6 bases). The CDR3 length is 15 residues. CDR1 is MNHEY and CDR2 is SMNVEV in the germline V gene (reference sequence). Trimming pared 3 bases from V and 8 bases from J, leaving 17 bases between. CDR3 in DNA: TGTGCCAGCAGTTTTAGTGGGTGGGGGGTTCATGAGCAGTTCTTC. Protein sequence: CASSFSGWGVHEQFF.

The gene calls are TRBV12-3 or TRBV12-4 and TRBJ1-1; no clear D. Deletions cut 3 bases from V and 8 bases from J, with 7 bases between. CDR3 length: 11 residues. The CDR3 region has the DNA TGTGCCAGCAGTTTGCGGGTAGAAGCTTTCTTT. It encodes CASSLRVEAFF.

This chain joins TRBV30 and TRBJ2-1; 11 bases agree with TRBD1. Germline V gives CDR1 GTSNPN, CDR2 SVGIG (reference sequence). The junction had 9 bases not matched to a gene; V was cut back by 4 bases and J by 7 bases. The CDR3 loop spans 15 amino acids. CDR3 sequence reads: CAWTADRGRRNEQFF. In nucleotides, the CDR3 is TGTGCCTGGACGGCGGACAGGGGGCGTAGAAATGAGCAGTTCTTC.

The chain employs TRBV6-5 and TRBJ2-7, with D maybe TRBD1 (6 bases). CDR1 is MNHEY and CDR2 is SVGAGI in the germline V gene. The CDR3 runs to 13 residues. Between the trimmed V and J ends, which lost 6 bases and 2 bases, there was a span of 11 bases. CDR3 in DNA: TGTGCCAGCAGCCTACAGGGCCCCTACGAGCAGTACTTC. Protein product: CASSLQGPYEQYF.

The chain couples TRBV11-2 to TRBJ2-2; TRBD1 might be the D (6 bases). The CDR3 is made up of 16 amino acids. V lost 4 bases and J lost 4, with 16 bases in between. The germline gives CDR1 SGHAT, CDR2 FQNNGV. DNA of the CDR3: TGTGCCAGCAGCTATTCGACAGGACTTATCACCGGGGAGCTGTTTTTT. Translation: CASSYSTGLITGELFF.

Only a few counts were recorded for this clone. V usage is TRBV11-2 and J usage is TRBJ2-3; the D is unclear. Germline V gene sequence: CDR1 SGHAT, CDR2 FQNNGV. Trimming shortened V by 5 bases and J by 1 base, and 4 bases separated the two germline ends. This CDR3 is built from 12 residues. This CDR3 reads CASSPGTDTQYF. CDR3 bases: TGTGCCAGCAGCCCTGGCACAGATACGCAGTATTTT.

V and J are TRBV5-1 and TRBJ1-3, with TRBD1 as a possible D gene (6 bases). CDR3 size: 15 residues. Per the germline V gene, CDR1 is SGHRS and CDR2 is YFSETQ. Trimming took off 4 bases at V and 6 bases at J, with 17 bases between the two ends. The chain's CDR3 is CASSRAGGQENTIYF. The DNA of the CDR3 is TGCGCCAGCAGCCGCGCCGGGGGGCAAGAAAACACCATATATTTT.

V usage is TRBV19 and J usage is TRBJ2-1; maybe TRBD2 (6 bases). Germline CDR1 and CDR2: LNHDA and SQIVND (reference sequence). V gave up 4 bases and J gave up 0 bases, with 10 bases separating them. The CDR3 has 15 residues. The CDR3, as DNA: TGTGCCAGTAGTACTGGAGGGTACTCCTACAATGAGCAGTTCTTC. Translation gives CASSTGGYSYNEQFF.

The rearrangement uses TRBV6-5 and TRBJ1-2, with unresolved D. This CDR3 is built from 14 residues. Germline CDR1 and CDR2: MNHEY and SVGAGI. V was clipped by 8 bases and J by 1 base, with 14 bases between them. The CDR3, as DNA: TGTGCCAGCGCCGATTTCAGTCTTAACTATGGCTACACCTTC. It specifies CASADFSLNYGYTF.

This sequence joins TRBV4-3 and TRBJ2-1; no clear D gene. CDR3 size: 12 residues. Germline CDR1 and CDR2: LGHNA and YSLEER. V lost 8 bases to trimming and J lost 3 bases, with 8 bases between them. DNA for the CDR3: TGCGCCAGCGCCTCTATCTACAATGAGCAGTTCTTC. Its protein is CASASIYNEQFF.

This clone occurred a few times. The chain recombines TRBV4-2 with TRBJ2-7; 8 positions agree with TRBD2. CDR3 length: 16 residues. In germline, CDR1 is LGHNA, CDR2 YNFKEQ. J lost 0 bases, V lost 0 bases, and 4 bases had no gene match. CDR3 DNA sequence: TGTGCCAGCAGCCAAGATGGAGCGGGGGCCTCCTACGAGCAGTACTTC. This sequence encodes CASSQDGAGASYEQYF.